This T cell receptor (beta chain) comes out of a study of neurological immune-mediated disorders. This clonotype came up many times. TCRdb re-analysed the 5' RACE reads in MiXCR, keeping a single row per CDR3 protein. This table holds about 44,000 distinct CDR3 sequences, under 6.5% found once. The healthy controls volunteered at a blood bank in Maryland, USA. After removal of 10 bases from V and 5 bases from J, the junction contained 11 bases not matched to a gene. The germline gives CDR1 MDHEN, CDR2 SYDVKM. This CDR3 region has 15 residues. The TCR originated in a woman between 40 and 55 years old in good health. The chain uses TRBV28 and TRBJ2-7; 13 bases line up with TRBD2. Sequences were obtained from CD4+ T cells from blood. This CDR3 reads CATEGGTSGVHEQYF. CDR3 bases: TGTGCCACGGAGGGAGGGACTAGCGGGGTTCACGAGCAGTACTTC. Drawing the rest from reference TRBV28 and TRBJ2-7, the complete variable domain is DVKVTQSSRYLVKRTGEKVFLECVQDMDHENMFWYRQDPGLGLRLIYFSYDVKMKEKGDIPEGYSVSREKKERFSLILESASTNQTSMYLCATEGGTSGVHEQYFGPGTRLTVT.